What follows describes a single T cell receptor beta chain. The use of genomic DNA as template underpinned the TCR beta VDJ and CDR3 profiling. In TCRdb, the reads were re-called with MiXCR into one record per CDR3 protein. The repertoire holds 150,000 to 200,000 distinct CDR3 sequences, with roughly 50% as singletons. This sample was taken from a study of CD8+CD57+ T cells in acquired aplastic anemia. Patients who underwent sequencing had shown CD8+CD57+ cell expansion by flow cytometry. The sample comprised sorted CD4+, CD8+, or CD8+CD57+ T cells (not recorded which) from PBMCs. This clonotype was obtained from a human donor with aplastic anemia.

The CDR3 loop is CASSSAGGKYF. Here the CDR3 DNA reads TGTGCCAGCAGCTCGGCAGGGGGGAAGTACTTC. This chain links TRBV7-2 with TRBJ2-7; perhaps TRBD1 as D (7 bases). The V and J ends lost 4 bases and 11 bases respectively, with 12 bases between them. Germline V gene sequence: CDR1 SGHTA, CDR2 FQGNSA. The CDR3 spans 11 residues.